These 20 T cell receptor beta chains originate from one sample sequenced in a study of glioma-infiltrating T cells after dendritic cell vaccination. Measured with immunoSEQ multiplex PCR; TCRdb has only the in-frame clones, and not every one. This sample carries approximately 110,000 clones, nearly 90% of them seen once, and the ten largest clones take approximately 3%. The time point is: after dendritic cell vaccination, including at tumor progression/relapse. The sample consisted of blood, taken after dendritic cell vaccination. The receptors stem from a human donor with glioblastoma.

This sequence joins TRBV19 and TRBJ1-1; TRBD1 aligns across 7 bases. With 4 bases clipped from V and 6 bases from J, the junction kept 8 bases outside the gene matches. CDR1 and CDR2 from the germline V gene are LNHDA and SQIVND (reference sequence). This CDR3 has 14 amino acids. The CDR3 DNA reads TGTGCCAGTAGTAACCCCGGGACAGAGGCTGAAGCTTTCTTT. Amino acid sequence: CASSNPGTEAEAFF.

V and J are TRBV11-3 and TRBJ2-7; no reliable D call. CDR1 is SGHNT and CDR2 is YENEEA in the germline V gene. The CDR3 is 13 residues long. Trimming cost V 5 bases and J 2 bases, with 10 bases left between them. This CDR3 reads CASSTMLAYEQYF. The CDR3 nucleotides are TGTGCCAGCAGCACAATGTTGGCCTACGAGCAGTACTTC.

V gene TRBV6-1 combines with J gene TRBJ1-5, with 8 bases fitting TRBD1. The CDR3 length is 14 residues. Per germline, CDR1 MNHNS and CDR2 SASEGT. The ends lost 8 bases at V and 0 bases at J; junction bases unmatched: 3. The CDR3 loop reads CASGQGFSNQPQHF. DNA of the CDR3: TGTGCCAGCGGACAGGGTTTTAGCAATCAGCCCCAGCATTTT.

The chain is built from TRBV5-4 and TRBJ2-7; possible D gene TRBD2, 6 bases. CDR3 length: 13 residues. CDR1 and CDR2 (germline): SGHNT, YYREEE (reference sequence). Trimming removed 3 bases from V and 5 bases from J, with 12 bases in between. CDR3 loop: CASSSDPGDEQYF. CDR3 coding DNA: TGTGCCAGCAGCTCGGACCCGGGAGACGAGCAGTACTTC.

This chain uses TRBV4-1 with TRBJ2-7; 12 bases fit TRBD2. The junction had 18 bases not matched to a gene; V was cut back by 4 bases and J by 2 bases. This CDR3 is built from 20 residues. Germline loops: CDR1 MGHRA, CDR2 YSYEKL. The CDR3 DNA reads TGCGCCAGCAGCCGACAGGGTCCGACTAGCGGGGGACGCGCACCCTACGAGCAGTACTTC. Translating gives CASSRQGPTSGGRAPYEQYF.

The chain is built from TRBV11-3 and TRBJ2-6; D remains unclear. The V and J ends lost 5 bases and 1 base respectively, with 3 bases between them. The CDR3 loop spans 13 amino acids. CDR1 is SGHNT, CDR2 YENEEA, per germline. The CDR3 region has the DNA TGTGCCAGCAGCCCATCTGGGGCCAACGTCCTGACTTTC. Residues: CASSPSGANVLTF.

The genes are TRBV5-1 and TRBJ2-5, with a tentative D call TRBD1 (6 bases). Germline V lookup: CDR1 SGHRS, CDR2 YFSETQ. The CDR3 has 14 amino acids. V lost 6 bases, J lost 5 bases, and 17 bases lay in between. The CDR3 spells CASTLMQGTETQYF. The CDR3 coding sequence is TGCGCCAGCACTCTCATGCAGGGGACGGAGACCCAGTACTTC.

The chain uses TRBV5-1 and TRBJ1-1, with D unclear. The V gene's germline CDR1 is SGHRS and CDR2 YFSETQ. There are 13 residues in the CDR3. V was cut by 5 bases and J by 2 bases, with 10 bases left in between. The CDR3 reads CASREQLNTEAFF. In DNA form, the CDR3 reads TGCGCCAGCAGGGAACAGCTTAACACTGAAGCTTTCTTT.

The chain couples TRBV6-5 to TRBJ2-1; 12 bases align to TRBD2. This CDR3 comprises 14 residues. From germline, CDR1 is MNHEY and CDR2 SVGAGI. V dropped 5 bases and J dropped 7; count of bases not matched to a gene: 3. The CDR3 nucleotides are TGTGCCAGCAGTCCCACTAGCGGGAGGAATGAGCAGTTCTTC. Its translation: CASSPTSGRNEQFF.

This clone has more than one count but fewer than ten. V is TRBV2 and J is TRBJ1-2, with D uncertain. CDR1 SNHLY and CDR2 FYNNEI come from the germline V gene. This CDR3 comprises 12 residues. The V gene lost 4 bases and the J gene lost 8 bases, with 11 bases spanning the gap. The CDR3: CASSAQRGGYTF. The CDR3 region has the DNA TGTGCCAGCAGTGCCCAGCGGGGAGGCTACACCTTC.

This chain uses TRBV19 with TRBJ1-1; perhaps TRBD1 as D (5 bases). The germline CDR1 and CDR2 sequences are LNHDA and SQIVND (reference sequence). The CDR3 sequence is 12 residues long. Between the trimmed V and J ends, which lost 1 base and 7 bases, there was a span of 7 bases. The CDR3 loop is CASSIGQLEAFF. Here the CDR3 DNA reads TGTGCCAGTAGTATAGGACAGCTTGAAGCTTTCTTT.

V is TRBV5-1 and J is TRBJ1-3, with TRBD1 as a possible D gene (5 bases). V was shortened by 0 bases and J by 1 base, with 8 bases between the two germline ends. The CDR3 spans 15 residues. Germline V CDR1 and CDR2: SGHRS, YFSETQ. In nucleotides, the CDR3 is TGCGCCAGCAGCTTGGGGGGCTCGTCTGGAAACACCATATATTTT. Translation: CASSLGGSSGNTIYF.

J is TRBJ2-7 and V is TRBV2, with D possibly TRBD2 on 6 matching bases. Per the germline V gene, CDR1 is SNHLY and CDR2 is FYNNEI. The V gene lost 4 bases and the J gene lost 4 bases, with 17 bases spanning the gap. The length of the CDR3 is 15 residues. Written as DNA, the CDR3 is TGTGCCAGCAGTGGGGGACTCGACAGCCTTTACGAGCAGTACTTC. It codes for CASSGGLDSLYEQYF.

The V call is TRBV2, the J call TRBJ1-2, with TRBD1 as a possible D gene (6 bases). The CDR3 is 12 amino acids. CDR1 is SNHLY, CDR2 FYNNEI, per germline. The V and J ends lost 4 bases and 7 bases respectively, with 10 bases between them. Here the CDR3 DNA reads TGTGCCAGCAGTGCAGGGGTTCGTGGCTACACCTTC. Protein sequence: CASSAGVRGYTF.

J is TRBJ2-5 and V is TRBV19; TRBD2 aligns across 12 bases. The CDR3 consists of 15 residues. Germline lookup yields CDR1 LNHDA and CDR2 SQIVND (reference sequence). V lost 9 bases, J lost 5 bases, and 10 bases stayed unmatched. CDR3 sequence (DNA): TGTGCCAGCCGGCCTAGCGGGGGGGCGGAGGAGACCCAGTACTTC. It specifies CASRPSGGAEETQYF.

The CDR3 nucleotides are TGTGCCAGCAGTGATAGTAATGAGGGCTCCGAGCAGTACTTC. Translated, it gives CASSDSNEGSEQYF. The chain is built from TRBV6-1 and TRBJ2-7, with a possible D match to TRBD2 (5 bases). This CDR3 comprises 14 residues. Per germline, CDR1 MNHNS and CDR2 SASEGT. Trimming shortened V by 3 bases and J by 6 bases, and 15 bases separated the two germline ends.

This chain joins TRBV5-6 and TRBJ2-3; 9 nucleotides agree with TRBD1. Germline CDR1 reads SGHDT; CDR2 reads YYEEEE. The CDR3 sequence is 16 residues long. The J segment lost 0 bases and the V segment lost 4 bases, leaving 6 bases of the junction unmatched. Here the CDR3 DNA reads TGTGCCAGCAGCCGACAGGGGGGATTGAGCACAGATACGCAGTATTTT. Residues: CASSRQGGLSTDTQYF.

V usage is TRBV6-1 and J usage is TRBJ2-7; D uncertain. The CDR3 spans 12 residues. The V and J ends lost 5 bases and 3 bases respectively, with 8 bases between them. Germline CDR1 and CDR2: MNHNS and SASEGT. The CDR3 sequence: CASSRVLYEQYF. CDR3 in DNA: TGTGCCAGCAGTCGGGTCCTCTACGAGCAGTACTTC.

The V and J genes are TRBV6-1 and TRBJ2-7; D possibly corresponds to TRBD1 (7 bases). Looked up from germline, CDR1 is MNHNS and CDR2 is SASEGT. V lost 4 bases to trimming and J lost 5 bases, with 15 bases between them. The CDR3 length is 14 residues. CDR3 amino acids: CASSVTGTLHEQYF. DNA for the CDR3: TGTGCCAGCAGTGTGACAGGGACTCTCCACGAGCAGTACTTC.

DNA for the CDR3: TGTGCCTGGAGTCTAGCGGGGGGTTTGAGCTCCTACGAGCAGTACTTC. This translates into CAWSLAGGLSSYEQYF. The V gene is TRBV30, the J gene TRBJ2-7; TRBD2 matches at 11 bases. Germline CDR1 and CDR2: GTSNPN and SVGIG (reference sequence). The CDR3 length is 16 residues. Unmatched junction bases numbered 6, after V lost 2 bases and J lost 0 bases.